This TCR beta chain originates from a study of cytomegalovirus exposure and HLA in healthy donors. Concerning this clone: Its specificity is unknown.

Findings and caveats of the study: TCR beta sequences reportedly predicted the HLA-A and HLA-B alleles of most subjects accurately. Among the most significant clusters, several appeared linked to common viral pathogens in a later analysis. It was 150 to 200 TCR beta chains that were listed as cytomegalovirus-associated. With later analysis, a missense DCLRE1C variant became linked to TCR beta V- and J-gene trimming.

The PCR made use of 60 Vbeta and 13 Jbeta primers. Profiling relied on immunoSEQ multiplex PCR, and the TCRdb table lists in-frame clones only, not all of them. Of approximately 190,000 clones listed, more than 75% are singletons. The CDR3 is 15 residues long. In germline, CDR1 is SGDLS, CDR2 YYNGEE. V dropped 0 bases and J dropped 5; count of bases not matched to a gene: 7. The TCR sequence derives from a woman between 50 and 59 years old in good health and CMV-seropositive. V is TRBV9 and J is TRBJ2-5; 7 nucleotides line up with TRBD1. Sequencing was done on a sample of PBMCs. The CDR3: CASSVAQGDRETQYF. The CDR3 nucleotides read TGTGCCAGCAGCGTAGCCCAGGGGGATAGGGAGACCCAGTACTTC.